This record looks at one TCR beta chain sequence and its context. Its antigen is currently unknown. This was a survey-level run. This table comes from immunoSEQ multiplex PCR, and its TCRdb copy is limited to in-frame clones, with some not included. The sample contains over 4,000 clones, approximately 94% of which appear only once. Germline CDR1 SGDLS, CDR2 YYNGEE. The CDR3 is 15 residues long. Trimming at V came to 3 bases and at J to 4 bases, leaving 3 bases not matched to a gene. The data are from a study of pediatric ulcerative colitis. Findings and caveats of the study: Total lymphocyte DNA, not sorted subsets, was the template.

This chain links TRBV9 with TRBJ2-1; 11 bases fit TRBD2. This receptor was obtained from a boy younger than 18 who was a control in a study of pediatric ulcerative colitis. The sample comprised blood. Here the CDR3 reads CASSELAGEYNEQFF. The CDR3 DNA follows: TGTGCCAGCAGCGAACTAGCGGGAGAGTACAATGAGCAGTTCTTC.